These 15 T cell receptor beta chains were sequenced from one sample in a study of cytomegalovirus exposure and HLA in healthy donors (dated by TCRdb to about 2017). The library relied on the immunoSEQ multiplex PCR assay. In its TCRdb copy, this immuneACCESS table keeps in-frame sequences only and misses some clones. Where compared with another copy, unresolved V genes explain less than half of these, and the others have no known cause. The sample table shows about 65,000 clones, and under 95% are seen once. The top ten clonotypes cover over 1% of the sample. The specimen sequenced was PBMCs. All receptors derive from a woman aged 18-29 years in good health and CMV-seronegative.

The CDR3 nucleotides read TGCGCCAGCAGCTCCGGGACAGGGGATTACGAGCAGTACTTC. Translation: CASSSGTGDYEQYF. This chain links TRBV5-1 with TRBJ2-7; TRBD1 aligns across 10 bases. This CDR3 comprises 14 residues. Germline V lookup: CDR1 SGHRS, CDR2 YFSETQ. J was trimmed by 4 bases and V by 3 bases; bases with no gene match: 4.

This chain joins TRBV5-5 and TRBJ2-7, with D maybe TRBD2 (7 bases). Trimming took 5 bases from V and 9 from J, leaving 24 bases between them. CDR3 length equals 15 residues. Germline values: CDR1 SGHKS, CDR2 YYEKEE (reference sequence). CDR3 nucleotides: TGTGCCAGCAGTAAAGACGTAGGGGGGGGAAAGGGGCAGTACTTC. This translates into CASSKDVGGGKGQYF.

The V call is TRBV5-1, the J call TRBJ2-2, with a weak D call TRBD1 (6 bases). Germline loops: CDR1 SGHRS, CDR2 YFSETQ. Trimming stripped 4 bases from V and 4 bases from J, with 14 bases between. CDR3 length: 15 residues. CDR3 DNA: TGCGCCAGCAGCATTAAACAGGGAATCACCGGGGAGCTGTTTTTT. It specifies CASSIKQGITGELFF.

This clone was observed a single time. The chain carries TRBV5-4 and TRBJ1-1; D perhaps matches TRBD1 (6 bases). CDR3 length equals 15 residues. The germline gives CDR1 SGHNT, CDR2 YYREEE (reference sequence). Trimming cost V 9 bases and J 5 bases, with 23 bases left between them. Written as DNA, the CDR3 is TGTGCCACCGGGGGGTTGGGGGCGCAAATGACTGAAGCTTTCTTT. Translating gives CATGGLGAQMTEAFF.

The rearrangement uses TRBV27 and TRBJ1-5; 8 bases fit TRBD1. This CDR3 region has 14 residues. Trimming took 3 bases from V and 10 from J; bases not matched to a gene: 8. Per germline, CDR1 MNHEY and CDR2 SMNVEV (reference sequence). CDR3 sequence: CASSFGGTGSPQHF. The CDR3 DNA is TGTGCCAGCAGTTTTGGGGGGACAGGTAGTCCCCAGCATTTT.

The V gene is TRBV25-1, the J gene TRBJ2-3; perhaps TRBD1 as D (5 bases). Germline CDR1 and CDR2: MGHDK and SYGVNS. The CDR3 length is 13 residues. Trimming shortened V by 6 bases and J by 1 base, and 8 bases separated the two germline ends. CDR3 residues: CASRGRGTDTQYF. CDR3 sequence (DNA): TGTGCCAGCAGGGGCAGGGGCACAGATACGCAGTATTTT.

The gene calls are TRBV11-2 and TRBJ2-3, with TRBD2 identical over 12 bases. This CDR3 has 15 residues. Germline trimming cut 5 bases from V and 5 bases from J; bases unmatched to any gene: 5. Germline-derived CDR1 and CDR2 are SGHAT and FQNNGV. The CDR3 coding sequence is TGTGCCAGCAGCCTAGCGGGAGGGCCAGGAGATACGCAGTATTTT. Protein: CASSLAGGPGDTQYF.

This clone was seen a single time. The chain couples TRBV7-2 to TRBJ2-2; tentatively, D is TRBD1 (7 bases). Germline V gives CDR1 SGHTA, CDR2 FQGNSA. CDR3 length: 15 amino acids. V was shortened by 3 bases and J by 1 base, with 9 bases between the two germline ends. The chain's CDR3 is CASSLRDRNTGELFF. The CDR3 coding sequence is TGTGCCAGCAGCTTGCGGGACAGGAACACCGGGGAGCTGTTTTTT.

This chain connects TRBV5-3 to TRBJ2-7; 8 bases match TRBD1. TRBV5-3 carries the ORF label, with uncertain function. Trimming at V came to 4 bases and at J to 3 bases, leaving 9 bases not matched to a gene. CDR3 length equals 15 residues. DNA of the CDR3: TGTGCCAGAAGCCGGGACAGGAAAGGGAACTACGAGCAGTACTTC. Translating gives CARSRDRKGNYEQYF.

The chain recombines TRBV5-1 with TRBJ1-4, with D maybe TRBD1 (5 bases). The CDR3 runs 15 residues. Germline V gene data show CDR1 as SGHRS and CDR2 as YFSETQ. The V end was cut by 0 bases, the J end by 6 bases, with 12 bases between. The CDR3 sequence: CASSLDQGRDEKLFF. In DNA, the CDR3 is TGCGCCAGCAGCTTGGATCAGGGTAGGGATGAAAAACTGTTTTTT.

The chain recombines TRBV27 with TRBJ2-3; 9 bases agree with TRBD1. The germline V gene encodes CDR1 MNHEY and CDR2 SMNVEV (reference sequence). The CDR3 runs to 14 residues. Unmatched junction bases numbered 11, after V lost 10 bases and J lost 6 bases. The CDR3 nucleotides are TGTGCCACCCAACCGGGACAGGGTTTTGATACGCAGTATTTT. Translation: CATQPGQGFDTQYF.

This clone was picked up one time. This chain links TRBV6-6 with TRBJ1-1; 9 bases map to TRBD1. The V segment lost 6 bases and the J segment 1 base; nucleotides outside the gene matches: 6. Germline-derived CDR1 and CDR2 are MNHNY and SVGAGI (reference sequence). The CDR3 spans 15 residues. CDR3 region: CASSPMTGGNTEAFF. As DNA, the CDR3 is TGTGCCAGCAGCCCGATGACAGGGGGGAACACTGAAGCTTTCTTT.

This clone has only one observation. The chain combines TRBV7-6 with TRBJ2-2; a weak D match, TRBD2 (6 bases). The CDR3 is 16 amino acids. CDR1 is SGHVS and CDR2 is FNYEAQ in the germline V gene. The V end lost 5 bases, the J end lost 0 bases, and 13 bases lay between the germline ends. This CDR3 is CASSRREGTNTGELFF. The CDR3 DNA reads TGTGCCAGCAGCCGGAGGGAAGGGACGAACACCGGGGAGCTGTTTTTT.

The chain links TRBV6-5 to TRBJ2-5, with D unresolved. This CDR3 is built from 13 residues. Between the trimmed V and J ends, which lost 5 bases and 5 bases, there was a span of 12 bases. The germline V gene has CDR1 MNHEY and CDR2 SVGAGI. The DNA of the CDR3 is TGTGCCAGCAGTACGCAGGCCCGGGAGACCCAGTACTTC. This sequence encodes CASSTQARETQYF.

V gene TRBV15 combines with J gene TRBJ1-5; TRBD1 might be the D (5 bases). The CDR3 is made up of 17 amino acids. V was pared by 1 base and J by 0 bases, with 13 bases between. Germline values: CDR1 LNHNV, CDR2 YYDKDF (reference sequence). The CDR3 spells CATSRGLGGFSNQPQHF. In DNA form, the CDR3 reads TGTGCCACCAGCAGAGGTCTGGGGGGGTTTAGCAATCAGCCCCAGCATTTT.